Sequencing of this TCR beta chain was carried out in a study of vaccination and CD4 T cells after COVID-19. The wider study: The cells in question were stimulated using overlapping spike peptides derived from SARS-CoV-2, HCoV-NL63, HCoV-OC43 and HCoV-229E.

Cultured CD4+ T-cell DNA underwent Oncomine TCR Beta short-read sequencing. The authors extracted genomic DNA from cultured CD4+ T cells. MiXCR, run by TCRdb on the PCR reads, gives a single entry per CDR3 protein. This table holds more than 15,000 distinct CDR3 sequences, around 55% found once. The sample's treatment: roughly 10-day PBMC culture with coronavirus spike peptide pools or control peptides (ViraFEST assay). ViraFEST relied on peptide pools to expand antigen-specific T cells; the TCRs were sequenced afterward. About this clonotype: Its cognate antigen is unknown.

General study results and limits: The great majority, 304 of 307 vaccine-specific clones, proved spike mono-reactive in convalescent patients.

Germline assignment: CDR1 LNHNV and CDR2 YYDKDF (reference sequence). The CDR3 contains 15 residues. V shed 0 bases and J shed 7 bases, with 13 bases lying between them. This TCR derives from a human donor with COVID-19. This chain links TRBV15 with TRBJ1-5; maybe TRBD1 (5 bases). Sequenced here: cultured CD4+ T cells from blood, sampled after SARS-CoV-2 vaccination. The chain's CDR3 is CATSREGGVEQPQHF. The CDR3 DNA follows: TGTGCCACCAGCAGAGAGGGGGGAGTAGAGCAGCCCCAGCATTTT.